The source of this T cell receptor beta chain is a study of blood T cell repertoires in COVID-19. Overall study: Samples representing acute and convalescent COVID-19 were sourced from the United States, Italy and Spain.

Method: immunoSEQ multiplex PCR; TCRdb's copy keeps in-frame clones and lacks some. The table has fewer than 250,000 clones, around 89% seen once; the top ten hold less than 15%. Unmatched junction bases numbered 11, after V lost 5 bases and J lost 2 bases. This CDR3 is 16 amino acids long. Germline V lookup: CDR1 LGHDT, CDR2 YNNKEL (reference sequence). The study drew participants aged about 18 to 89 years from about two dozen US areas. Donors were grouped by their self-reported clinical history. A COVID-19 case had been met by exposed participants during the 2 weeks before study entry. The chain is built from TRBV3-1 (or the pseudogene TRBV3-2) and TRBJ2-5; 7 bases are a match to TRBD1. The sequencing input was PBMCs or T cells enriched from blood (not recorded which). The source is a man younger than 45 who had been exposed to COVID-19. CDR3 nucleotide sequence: TGTGCCAGCAGCACAAGAGGGGGCCCTGCTCAAGAGACCCAGTACTTC. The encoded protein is CASSTRGGPAQETQYF.